The count of the clone carrying this T cell receptor (beta chain) is one. The antigen remains unidentified. This was the immunoSEQ v3 assay. TCRdb's copy holds only in-frame clones and misses some; the assay was immunoSEQ multiplex PCR. The table has about 60,000 clones, around nine tenths seen once. The CDR3 runs 13 residues. Trimming cost V 6 bases and J 5 bases, with 10 bases left between them. Germline V gene sequence: CDR1 SGHAT, CDR2 FQNNGV. The time point: pre-treatment sample, taken before nivolumab and TIL therapy. This entry comes from a study of TIL therapy for anti-PD-1-resistant metastatic lung cancer. Whole-study findings and limits: After infusion, TIL clonotypes partly replaced peripheral T cells and declined over months. The cohort had more treatment-naive, never-smoker and oncogene-addicted patients than typical.

The sequence came from a person aged 25-80 years with non-small cell lung cancer. This sample comprised blood, obtained at baseline. The rearrangement links TRBV11-2 to TRBJ2-2, with D maybe TRBD1 (5 bases). DNA of the CDR3: TGTGCCAGCAGGGGCCAGGGAACCGGGGAGCTGTTTTTT. It encodes CASRGQGTGELFF.